This is a list of T cell receptor beta chains from one sample in a study of shared clonotypes between healthy human individuals. The protocol was immunoSEQ multiplex PCR, while the TCRdb copy is restricted to in-frame clones and leaves out a portion. This sample has about 1.1 million clones; 60% to 80% occur once, and the top ten carry 0.89%. Sequenced material: memory CD4+ T cells from PBMCs. The source is a young man in good health. Some clones in this sample may be carry-over from other donors' samples. Both conserved end residues are part of each CDR3. The D gene is left open where the match is weak. Size values are once, few and many counts, or a class for expanded clones, and some rows have none.

J gene,V gene,clone size,D gene,CDR3 protein,CDR3 DNA
TRBJ2-1,TRBV18,.,.,CASSLDIEQFF,TGTGCCAGCTCCCTCGACATTGAGCAGTTCTTC
TRBJ2-5,TRBV4-1,many,.,CASSQDSVAVQYF,TGCGCCAGCAGCCAAGATAGTGTAGCAGTCCAGTACTTC
TRBJ2-6,TRBV18,.,TRBD1,CASSPLSGTDFSGANVLTF,TGTGCCAGCTCACCACTGTCTGGGACAGATTTTTCTGGGGCCAACGTCCTGACTTTC
TRBJ2-2,TRBV5-4,.,.,CASSLGSRRDGGELFF,TGTGCCAGCAGCTTGGGTTCTAGACGAGATGGCGGGGAGCTGTTTTTT
TRBJ1-1,TRBV7-2,many,.,CASSLERVGVTEAFF,TGTGCCAGCAGCTTAGAGAGGGTTGGGGTCACTGAAGCTTTCTTT
TRBJ2-7,TRBV6-5,few,TRBD1,CASSYGAGGGYEQYF,TGTGCCAGCAGTTACGGGGCAGGGGGTGGCTACGAGCAGTACTTC
TRBJ2-7,TRBV2,few,.,CASSANRAEQYF,TGTGCCAGCAGTGCAAACAGGGCCGAGCAGTACTTC
TRBJ2-5,TRBV25-1,.,.,CASGPTGQETQYF,TGTGCCAGCGGACCCACAGGGCAAGAGACCCAGTACTTC
TRBJ2-3,TRBV5-6,.,.,CASSWRGQLTDTQYF,TGTGCCAGCAGCTGGAGGGGACAGTTGACAGATACGCAGTATTTT
TRBJ2-7,TRBV9,.,TRBD1,CASSPGQGATYEQYF,TGTGCCAGCAGCCCCGGACAGGGGGCCACGTACGAGCAGTACTTC